Below, one T cell receptor (beta chain) is given with its context. J gave up 5 bases and V 2 bases, and 4 bases lay outside the gene matches. CDR3 length: 14 residues. Germline lookup yields CDR1 SGDLS and CDR2 YYNGEE. The sample belongs to a study of blood T cell repertoires in COVID-19. This table comes from immunoSEQ multiplex PCR, and its TCRdb copy is limited to in-frame clones, with some not included. The sample has some 300,000 clones; about 87% are singletons. This receptor was identified in a woman aged 45-59 years with COVID-19, enrolled during active disease. Sequenced material: peripheral blood. The V and J genes are TRBV9 and TRBJ2-5, with TRBD1 matching over 9 bases. For the CDR3, the DNA is TGTGCCAGCAGCGTTGGGACAGGGAGGGAGACCCAGTACTTC. It specifies CASSVGTGRETQYF. The variable domain in full, with the rest retrieved from reference TRBV9 and TRBJ2-5, is DSGVTQTPKHLITATGQRVTLRCSPRSGDLSVYWYQQSLDQGLQFLIQYYNGEERAKGNILERFSAQQFPDLHSELNLSSLELGDSALYFCASSVGTGRETQYFGPGTRLLVL.